This T cell receptor beta chain was sequenced for a study of T cells in localized non-small cell lung cancer. Turning to this clone: Its matching antigen is unknown.

Study-wide results and limits: There was an association of higher blood T cell density with longer overall survival.

CDR3 length equals 14 residues. Germline V gene data show CDR1 as SGHAT and CDR2 as FQNNGV. Trimming took off 5 bases at V and 4 bases at J, with 12 bases between the two ends. The assay was immunoSEQ multiplex PCR, and TCRdb's table has in-frame clones only and misses some. The sample has over 40,000 clones, 70% to 90% seen once. The input for sequencing was peripheral blood, taken before any cancer treatment. J is TRBJ2-1 and V is TRBV11-2, with D possibly TRBD2 on 6 matching bases. This receptor was taken from a woman aged 18 to 50 with stage III lung adenocarcinoma. The DNA for the CDR3 is TGTGCCAGCAGCCCGGGACTTTTATACAATGAGCAGTTCTTC. Amino acids: CASSPGLLYNEQFF.